The next 7 T cell receptor beta chains were all read from a single sample in a study of blood T cell repertoires in COVID-19 (dated by TCRdb to about 2020). Libraries were constructed by the immunoSEQ multiplex PCR assay. TCRdb carries this immuneACCESS record with in-frame sequences only. Its versions omit some clonotypes, under half of them owing to an unresolved V gene in the studies checked, with the rest unexplained. The sample table lists 200,000 to 250,000 clones, less than 90% of them with a count of one. The top ten constitute roughly 18% of the sample. Material for sequencing was peripheral blood. These receptors originate from a woman older than 75 with active or convalescent COVID-19.

The V and J genes are TRBV5-6 and TRBJ1-1; weak D call: TRBD1 (6 bases). Germline loops: CDR1 SGHDT, CDR2 YYEEEE. V was clipped by 6 bases and J by 4 bases, with 19 bases between them. This CDR3 comprises 15 residues. The chain's CDR3 is CASNFRSTGSTEAFF. The CDR3 DNA reads TGTGCCAGCAACTTCCGGTCCACAGGGAGCACTGAAGCTTTCTTT.

The chain joins TRBV21-1 to TRBJ1-5; the DNA was not used to check the table's D call, TRBD1. TRBV21-1 is shown as a pseudogene. This CDR3 has 16 amino acids. The CDR3: CASNPRDRANNQPQHF. The CDR3 bases are TGTGCCAGCAATCCCCGGGACAGGGCGAACAATCAGCCCCAGCATTTT.

V usage is TRBV24-1 and J usage is TRBJ2-3, with D hard to call. The germline V and J ends were trimmed by 7 bases and 2 bases, with 21 bases remaining between them. Per germline, CDR1 KGHDR and CDR2 SFDVKD. This CDR3 has 17 amino acids. CDR3 amino acids: CATSPPVTGFFTDTQYF. Here the CDR3 DNA reads TGTGCCACCAGCCCCCCGGTAACGGGTTTTTTCACAGATACGCAGTATTTT.

CDR3 nucleotide sequence: TGTGCCAGCAGCTTTGACCGGAGCTCCTACAATGAGCAGTTCTTC. Translated, it gives CASSFDRSSYNEQFF. V usage is TRBV12-1 and J usage is TRBJ2-1; the table's TRBD2 call for D was not verified on the DNA. TRBV12-1 corresponds to a pseudogene. This CDR3 contains 15 residues.

As regards this clone: Additional DNA sequences in this sample encode the identical CDR3. The V gene is TRBV5-1, the J gene TRBJ2-5; 13 positions match TRBD2. In germline, CDR1 is SGHRS, CDR2 YFSETQ. The CDR3 spans 16 residues. The V segment lost 0 bases and the J segment 5 bases; nucleotides outside the gene matches: 4. Here the CDR3 reads CASSLELAGGLETQYF. In nucleotides, the CDR3 is TGCGCCAGCAGCTTGGAACTAGCGGGGGGGCTCGAGACCCAGTACTTC.

V is TRBV7-3 and J is TRBJ1-1; D is perhaps TRBD1 (5 bases). V was clipped by 4 bases and J by 6 bases, with 12 bases between them. The CDR3 length is 13 residues. Germline loops: CDR1 SGHTA, CDR2 FQGTGA. Here the CDR3 DNA reads TGTGCCAGCAGCTCCCAGGGACTTTCTGAAGCTTTCTTT. Translating gives CASSSQGLSEAFF.

The genes are TRBV28 and TRBJ2-7; TRBD1 agrees at 7 bases. The CDR3 extends over 14 amino acids. Germline lookup yields CDR1 MDHEN and CDR2 SYDVKM. V lost 3 bases, J lost 2 bases, and 4 bases stayed unmatched. CDR3 residues: CASSFGQAPYEQYF. The DNA of the CDR3 is TGTGCCAGCAGTTTTGGACAGGCTCCCTACGAGCAGTACTTC.